This is a list of T cell receptor beta chains from one sample in a study of cytomegalovirus exposure and HLA in healthy donors. Only in-frame clones appear in the TCRdb table, and some are missing; sequencing was by immunoSEQ multiplex PCR. The data hold some 80,000 clones, with more than 50% observed a single time. Material for sequencing was PBMCs. All receptors derive from a male donor in good health and CMV-seropositive. CDR3s include the opening cysteine and the closing phenylalanine or tryptophan. The D gene is left open where the match is weak. Where a row states a size, it is once, few, many or the class of an expanded clone; other rows omit it.

clone_size: NA
j_call: TRBJ2-7
v_call: TRBV11-3
d_call: NA
cdr3_nt: TGTGCCAGCAGTCGTAGCAGTCTACCGGGAGAGCAGTACTTC
cdr3_aa: CASSRSSLPGEQYF

clone_size: few
j_call: TRBJ2-2
v_call: TRBV5-4
d_call: TRBD2
cdr3_nt: TGTGCCAGCAGCCCCCGACTAGCGGGAGTCAGCGGGGAGCTGTTTTTT
cdr3_aa: CASSPRLAGVSGELFF

clone_size: NA
j_call: TRBJ2-5
v_call: TRBV2
d_call: NA
cdr3_nt: TGTGCCAGCAGTGATGCGGAGACCCAGTACTTC
cdr3_aa: CASSDAETQYF

clone_size: NA
j_call: TRBJ2-1
v_call: TRBV19
d_call: NA
cdr3_nt: TGTGCCAGTAGTATAGTTACAGACAATGAGCAGTTCTTC
cdr3_aa: CASSIVTDNEQFF

clone_size: NA
j_call: TRBJ2-3
v_call: TRBV9
d_call: NA
cdr3_nt: TGTGCCAGCAGCGTAGGCCGGGGTAGCACAGATACGCAGTATTTT
cdr3_aa: CASSVGRGSTDTQYF

clone_size: NA
j_call: TRBJ1-2
v_call: TRBV2
d_call: TRBD1
cdr3_nt: TGTCCCAGCAGTGAAGGGGACAGGGGGCTAGGTGGCTACACCTTC
cdr3_aa: CPSSEGDRGLGGYTF

clone_size: NA
j_call: TRBJ2-3
v_call: TRBV5-1
d_call: TRBD2
cdr3_nt: TGCGCCAGCAGCTTGGGAGTAGCGGGGGCCGCTACAGATACGCAGTATTTT
cdr3_aa: CASSLGVAGAATDTQYF

clone_size: NA
j_call: TRBJ2-5
v_call: TRBV11-2
d_call: NA
cdr3_nt: TGTGCCAGCAGCTTCCCCGTGGGGGGAGCGGCAGAAGAGACCCAGTACTTC
cdr3_aa: CASSFPVGGAAEETQYF

clone_size: NA
j_call: TRBJ2-1
v_call: TRBV5-4
d_call: NA
cdr3_nt: TGTGCCAGCAGCTCTAGTAGCTGGTCCTACAATGAGCAGTTCTTC
cdr3_aa: CASSSSSWSYNEQFF

clone_size: NA
j_call: TRBJ2-5
v_call: TRBV18
d_call: TRBD1
cdr3_nt: TGTGCCAGCTCACCAGTCGCCAGGGGGCGCCTTAAAGAGACCCAGTACTTC
cdr3_aa: CASSPVARGRLKETQYF

clone_size: NA
j_call: TRBJ2-3
v_call: TRBV9
d_call: TRBD2
cdr3_nt: TGTGCCAGCAGCGAGGGACTAGCGGGCACAGATACGCAGTATTTT
cdr3_aa: CASSEGLAGTDTQYF

clone_size: NA
j_call: TRBJ1-5
v_call: TRBV7-2
d_call: NA
cdr3_nt: TGTGCCAGCAGCCCAGTGGGCAATCAGCCCCAGCATTTT
cdr3_aa: CASSPVGNQPQHF

clone_size: NA
j_call: TRBJ1-2
v_call: TRBV29-1
d_call: NA
cdr3_nt: TGCAGCGCTAGGACTTCACCTAACTATGGCTACACCTTC
cdr3_aa: CSARTSPNYGYTF

clone_size: NA
j_call: TRBJ2-7
v_call: TRBV4-3
d_call: NA
cdr3_nt: TGCGCCAGCAGCGCCGCAGGGACCTACGAGCAGTACTTC
cdr3_aa: CASSAAGTYEQYF

clone_size: NA
j_call: TRBJ1-1
v_call: TRBV9
d_call: NA
cdr3_nt: TGTGCCAGCAGCCCCACTACAAACCCCGATGCTTTCTTT
cdr3_aa: CASSPTTNPDAFF

clone_size: NA
j_call: TRBJ1-2
v_call: TRBV19
d_call: NA
cdr3_nt: TGTGCCAGTCGTAGCAGCGCCTATGGCTACCCCTTC
cdr3_aa: CASRSSAYGYPF

clone_size: few
j_call: TRBJ1-1
v_call: TRBV7-2
d_call: NA
cdr3_nt: TGTGCCAGCAGCTTTTCCAGAATAGGGGTGGGGATGAACACTGAAGCTTTCTTT
cdr3_aa: CASSFSRIGVGMNTEAFF

clone_size: NA
j_call: TRBJ2-1
v_call: TRBV11-1
d_call: NA
cdr3_nt: TGTGCCAGCAGCTTCCGTAGTTACAATGAGCAGTTCTTC
cdr3_aa: CASSFRSYNEQFF

clone_size: once
j_call: TRBJ1-4
v_call: TRBV18
d_call: NA
cdr3_nt: TGTGCCAGCTCACCACCAGCTGGGCAGGGTTTTAATGAAAAACTGTTTTTT
cdr3_aa: CASSPPAGQGFNEKLFF

clone_size: once
j_call: TRBJ2-3
v_call: TRBV18
d_call: TRBD1
cdr3_nt: TGTGCCAGCTCACCACCGGGACAGTCCACAGATACGCAGTATTTT
cdr3_aa: CASSPPGQSTDTQYF

clone_size: NA
j_call: TRBJ1-3
v_call: TRBV7-9
d_call: NA
cdr3_nt: TGTGCCAGCAGCTTAGATACCCAGTCGAGGGCCTCTGGAAACACCATATATTTT
cdr3_aa: CASSLDTQSRASGNTIYF

clone_size: NA
j_call: TRBJ1-5
v_call: TRBV27
d_call: NA
cdr3_nt: TGTGCCAGCAGAGGCGGTAACCAGCCCCAGCATTTT
cdr3_aa: CASRGGNQPQHF

clone_size: few
j_call: TRBJ1-3
v_call: TRBV5-5
d_call: NA
cdr3_nt: TGTGCCAGCAGCTTCCAATGGCTTACGGGAAACACCATATATTTT
cdr3_aa: CASSFQWLTGNTIYF

clone_size: NA
j_call: TRBJ2-5
v_call: TRBV5-4
d_call: TRBD1
cdr3_nt: TGTGCCAGCAGGGGGCGACAGGGGTCGATGGAGACCCAGTACTTC
cdr3_aa: CASRGRQGSMETQYF

clone_size: once
j_call: TRBJ2-7
v_call: TRBV20-1
d_call: NA
cdr3_nt: TGCAGTGCTAGGTTGCGCCCCGAGCAGTACTTC
cdr3_aa: CSARLRPEQYF

clone_size: NA
j_call: TRBJ2-1
v_call: TRBV9
d_call: TRBD2
cdr3_nt: TGTGCCAGCAGCGTAGAACTAGCGGGATACCCCAATGAGCAGTTCTTC
cdr3_aa: CASSVELAGYPNEQFF

clone_size: NA
j_call: TRBJ2-2
v_call: TRBV9
d_call: NA
cdr3_nt: TGTGCCAGCAGCCCCCGCTTCCCCGAACAGGAGCCCGGGGAGCTGTTTTTT
cdr3_aa: CASSPRFPEQEPGELFF

clone_size: NA
j_call: TRBJ2-7
v_call: TRBV6-6
d_call: NA
cdr3_nt: TGTGCCAGCAGCGGTGAGGCCCACGAGCAGTACTTC
cdr3_aa: CASSGEAHEQYF

clone_size: few
j_call: TRBJ2-7
v_call: TRBV4-2
d_call: TRBD1
cdr3_nt: TGTGCCAGCAGCCAAGAGGGGACAGCCGCAAGCGTTGGCTACGAGCAGTACTTC
cdr3_aa: CASSQEGTAASVGYEQYF

clone_size: few
j_call: TRBJ2-7
v_call: TRBV11-2
d_call: NA
cdr3_nt: TGTGCCAGCAGCGCTAACTACGAGCAGTACTTC
cdr3_aa: CASSANYEQYF

clone_size: NA
j_call: TRBJ2-1
v_call: TRBV5-1
d_call: NA
cdr3_nt: TGCGCCACCGCGGTGGCTACCACTTACAATGAGCAGTTCTTC
cdr3_aa: CATAVATTYNEQFF

clone_size: few
j_call: TRBJ1-1
v_call: TRBV18
d_call: NA
cdr3_nt: TGTGCCAGCTCAACAGACATGAACACTGAAGCTTTCTTT
cdr3_aa: CASSTDMNTEAFF

clone_size: NA
j_call: TRBJ1-2
v_call: TRBV5-1
d_call: NA
cdr3_nt: TGCGCCAGCAGCCCCACCGAGGGTGCTAACTATGGCTACACCTTC
cdr3_aa: CASSPTEGANYGYTF

clone_size: NA
j_call: TRBJ1-6
v_call: TRBV5-1
d_call: NA
cdr3_nt: TGCGCCAGCAGCTTGGGAGTAGGGGATTCACCCCTCCACTTT
cdr3_aa: CASSLGVGDSPLHF

clone_size: NA
j_call: TRBJ2-1
v_call: TRBV19
d_call: NA
cdr3_nt: TGTGCCAGTAGTATCGAGGTGACGGCATACAATGAGCAGTTCTTC
cdr3_aa: CASSIEVTAYNEQFF

clone_size: NA
j_call: TRBJ1-2
v_call: TRBV13
d_call: NA
cdr3_nt: TGTGCCAGCAGCGATTCGAGTTCTAACTATGGCTACACCTTC
cdr3_aa: CASSDSSSNYGYTF

clone_size: NA
j_call: TRBJ1-2
v_call: TRBV5-6
d_call: NA
cdr3_nt: TGTGCCAGCAGCTTGGATATGGCAGGGATTCCCTATGGCTACACCTTC
cdr3_aa: CASSLDMAGIPYGYTF

clone_size: NA
j_call: TRBJ1-2
v_call: TRBV15
d_call: NA
cdr3_nt: TGTGCCACCAGCAGAAGAGGGACGGGGGACTATGGCTACACCTTC
cdr3_aa: CATSRRGTGDYGYTF

clone_size: NA
j_call: TRBJ1-1
v_call: TRBV13
d_call: NA
cdr3_nt: TGTGCCAGCAGCTTAGGAGACTACCTGGACACTGAAGCTTTCTTT
cdr3_aa: CASSLGDYLDTEAFF

clone_size: NA
j_call: TRBJ2-7
v_call: TRBV9
d_call: TRBD1
cdr3_nt: TGTGCCAGCAGCGTAGAACAGGGGCATAACTACGAGCAGTACTTC
cdr3_aa: CASSVEQGHNYEQYF

clone_size: few
j_call: TRBJ1-5
v_call: TRBV25-1
d_call: TRBD1
cdr3_nt: TGTGCCAGCAGCCAGACAGGGACCGGGCAGCCCCAGCATTTT
cdr3_aa: CASSQTGTGQPQHF

clone_size: NA
j_call: TRBJ2-7
v_call: TRBV9
d_call: NA
cdr3_nt: TGTGCCAGCAGCGAGAGGGCTGGTCTCTTTTACGAGCAGTACTTC
cdr3_aa: CASSERAGLFYEQYF

clone_size: few
j_call: TRBJ1-2
v_call: TRBV9
d_call: TRBD1
cdr3_nt: TGTGCCAGCAGCGTAGCGGCGGGACAGGCCTCTGGCTACACCTTC
cdr3_aa: CASSVAAGQASGYTF

clone_size: NA
j_call: TRBJ2-7
v_call: TRBV9
d_call: TRBD2
cdr3_nt: TGTGCCAGCAGCGTGACTAGCGGGGGGACCTACGAGCAGTACTTC
cdr3_aa: CASSVTSGGTYEQYF

clone_size: NA
j_call: TRBJ2-7
v_call: TRBV4-2
d_call: TRBD2
cdr3_nt: TGTGCCAGCAGCGATAGCGGGAGGAAAACCTACGAGCAGTACTTC
cdr3_aa: CASSDSGRKTYEQYF

clone_size: NA
j_call: TRBJ1-1
v_call: TRBV27
d_call: NA
cdr3_nt: TGTGCCAGCAGTTTATGGGTCGGGGCTGAAGCTTTCTTT
cdr3_aa: CASSLWVGAEAFF

clone_size: NA
j_call: TRBJ1-2
v_call: TRBV7-8
d_call: NA
cdr3_nt: TGTGCCAGCAGCCCCCACAATGATAAAGCTAACTATGGCTACACCTTC
cdr3_aa: CASSPHNDKANYGYTF

clone_size: NA
j_call: TRBJ1-2
v_call: TRBV27
d_call: TRBD1
cdr3_nt: TGTGCCAGCAGCCCAGGGACAGGGTCGGTCTATGGCTACACCTTC
cdr3_aa: CASSPGTGSVYGYTF